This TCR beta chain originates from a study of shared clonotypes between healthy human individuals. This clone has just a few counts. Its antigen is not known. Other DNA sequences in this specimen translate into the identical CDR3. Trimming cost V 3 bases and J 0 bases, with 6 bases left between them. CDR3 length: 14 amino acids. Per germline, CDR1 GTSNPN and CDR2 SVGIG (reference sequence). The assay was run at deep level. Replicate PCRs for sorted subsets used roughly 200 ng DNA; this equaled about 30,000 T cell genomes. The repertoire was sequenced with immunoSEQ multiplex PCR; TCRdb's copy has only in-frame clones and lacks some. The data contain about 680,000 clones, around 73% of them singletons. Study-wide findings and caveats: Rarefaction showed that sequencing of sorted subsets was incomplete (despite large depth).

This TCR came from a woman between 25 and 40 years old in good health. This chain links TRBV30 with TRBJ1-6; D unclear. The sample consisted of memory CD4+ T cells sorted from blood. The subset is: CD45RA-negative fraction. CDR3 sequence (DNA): TGTGCCTGGAGCCGGAGCTCCTATAATTCACCCCTCCACTTT. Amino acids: CAWSRSSYNSPLHF.